This T cell receptor beta chain was profiled in a study of OX40 agonist ivuxolimab in advanced cancers. Study in general: Intravenous ivuxolimab at 0.01 to 10 mg/kg was given to patients every 2 weeks.

The CDR3 is 14 residues long. The method was immunoSEQ multiplex PCR; TCRdb's version includes in-frame clones alone and lacks a portion of them. The data hold some 60,000 clones, with around 86% observed a single time. Note on this clone: The antigen is not known.

General study findings and limits: Circulating CD4+ and CD8+ T cells showed clonal expansion by week 6 at 0.1 to 3.0 mg/kg.

The sequencing here drew on CD4+ or CD8+ T cells sorted from blood, taken in a trial of the OX40 agonist ivuxolimab. V usage is TRBV21-1 and J usage is TRBJ2-5. TRBV21-1 is described as a pseudogene. The clonotype was recovered from an adult with an advanced solid tumor such as melanoma, head and neck, liver or kidney cancer. CDR3 nucleotides: TGTGCCAGCAGCAAAGACGGCCATATGGAGACCCAGTACTTC. It codes for CASSKDGHMETQYF.